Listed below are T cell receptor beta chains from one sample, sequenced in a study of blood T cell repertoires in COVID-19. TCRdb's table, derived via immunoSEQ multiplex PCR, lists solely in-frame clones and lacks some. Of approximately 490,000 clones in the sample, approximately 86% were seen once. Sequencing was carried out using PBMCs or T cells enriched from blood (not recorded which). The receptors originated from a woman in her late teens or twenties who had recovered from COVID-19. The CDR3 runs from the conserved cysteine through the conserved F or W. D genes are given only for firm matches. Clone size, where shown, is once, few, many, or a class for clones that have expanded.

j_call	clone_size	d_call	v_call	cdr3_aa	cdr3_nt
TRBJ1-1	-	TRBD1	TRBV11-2	CASSLVPWTGDTEAFF	TGTGCCAGCAGCTTAGTCCCTTGGACAGGGGACACTGAAGCTTTCTTT
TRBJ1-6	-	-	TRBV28	CASSGGPYNSPLHF	TGTGCCAGCAGCGGAGGGCCCTATAATTCACCCCTCCACTTT
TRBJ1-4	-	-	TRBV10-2	CASKGGAREKLFF	TGCGCCAGCAAAGGAGGGGCACGGGAAAAACTGTTTTTT
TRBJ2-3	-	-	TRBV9	CASSASEYRADTQYF	TGTGCCAGCAGCGCTAGCGAGTACCGGGCGGATACGCAGTATTTT
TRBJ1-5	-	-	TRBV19	CASIPGTRGNQPQHF	TGTGCCAGTATCCCCGGGACTAGGGGAAATCAGCCCCAGCATTTT
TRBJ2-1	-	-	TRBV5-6	CASSLIALSSYNEQFF	TGTGCCAGCAGCTTGATTGCGCTTAGCTCCTACAATGAGCAGTTCTTC
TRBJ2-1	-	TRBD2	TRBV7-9	CASSPLGGVYNEQFF	TGTGCCAGCAGCCCTCTCGGGGGGGTATACAATGAGCAGTTCTTC
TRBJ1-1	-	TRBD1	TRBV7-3	CASSLIRTGSGMNTEAFF	TGTGCCAGCAGCTTAATCCGGACAGGGTCCGGGATGAACACTGAAGCTTTCTTT
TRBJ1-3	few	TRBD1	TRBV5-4	CASSLGAGGMVGNTIYF	TGTGCCAGCAGCTTGGGTGCAGGGGGCATGGTTGGAAACACCATATATTTT
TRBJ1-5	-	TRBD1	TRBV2	CASSEEDRVVGQPQHF	TGTGCCAGCAGTGAAGAGGACAGGGTGGTCGGTCAGCCCCAGCATTTT
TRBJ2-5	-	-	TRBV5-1	CASSLGRGSQETQYF	TGCGCCAGCAGCTTGGGTCGGGGGAGCCAAGAGACCCAGTACTTC
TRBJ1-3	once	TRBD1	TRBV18	CASSPGQGPGNTIYF	TGTGCCAGCTCACCAGGACAGGGGCCAGGAAACACCATATATTTT
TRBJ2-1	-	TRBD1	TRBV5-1	CASSVGTGGTNEQFF	TGCGCCAGCAGCGTAGGGACAGGGGGGACAAATGAGCAGTTCTTC
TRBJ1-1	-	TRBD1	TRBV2	CASSGSGQVNTEAFF	TGTGCCAGCAGCGGATCGGGACAGGTGAACACTGAAGCTTTCTTT
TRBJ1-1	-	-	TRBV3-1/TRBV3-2	CASKGLPLGGDTEAFF	TGTGCCAGCAAGGGCCTCCCCCTCGGAGGGGACACTGAAGCTTTCTTT
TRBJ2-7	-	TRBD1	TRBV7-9	CASSLAGTGGVYEQYF	TGTGCCAGCAGCTTAGCTGGGACAGGGGGGGTCTACGAGCAGTACTTC
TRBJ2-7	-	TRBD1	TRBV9	CASSVGDRYYEQYF	TGTGCCAGCAGCGTCGGGGACAGGTACTACGAGCAGTACTTC
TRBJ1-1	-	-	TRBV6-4	CASRRGGGDTEAFF	TGTGCCAGCAGACGCGGGGGAGGAGACACTGAAGCTTTCTTT